The next 13 T cell receptor beta chains were all read from a single sample in a study of cytomegalovirus exposure and HLA in healthy donors. With 60 Vbeta and 13 Jbeta primers, the PCR was carried out. The method was immunoSEQ multiplex PCR; TCRdb's version includes in-frame clones alone and lacks a portion of them. The sample holds over 120,000 clones, about 80% seen once. The sample taken for sequencing was PBMCs. These receptors all come from a female donor in good health and CMV-seronegative.

This clone was detected only a few times. The J gene is TRBJ2-7, the V gene TRBV18; 7 bases match TRBD1. The CDR3 is 17 residues long. CDR1 is KGHSH and CDR2 is LQKENI in the germline V gene. V lost 2 bases and J lost 0; bases outside the gene matches: 10. The DNA for the CDR3 is TGTGCCAGCTCACCAGGGTCCCCGGGACAGTCCTCCTACGAGCAGTACTTC. This sequence encodes CASSPGSPGQSSYEQYF.

V is TRBV6-6 and J is TRBJ2-1, with D possibly TRBD2 on 5 matching bases. Germline V lookup: CDR1 MNHNY, CDR2 SVGAGI (reference sequence). CDR3 length: 14 residues. The V and J ends lost 2 bases and 8 bases respectively, with 13 bases between them. The CDR3 reads CASSYEGRIDEQFF. In DNA, the CDR3 is TGTGCCAGCAGTTACGAGGGTAGGATAGATGAGCAGTTCTTC.

The rearrangement joins TRBV6-1 to TRBJ1-5; 10 bases are a match to TRBD1. Germline CDR1 is MNHNS and CDR2 is SASEGT. The trim removed 5 bases at V and 2 bases at J, leaving 15 bases unmatched. This CDR3 region has 19 residues. CDR3 in DNA: TGTGCCAGCAGTAAAGGGGGCCCGGGACAGGGGACAGGCAATCAGCCCCAGCATTTT. Amino acid sequence: CASSKGGPGQGTGNQPQHF.

The chain recombines TRBV19 with TRBJ2-3, with D possibly TRBD2 on 6 matching bases. This CDR3 has 17 amino acids. The germline V and J ends were trimmed by 6 bases and 4 bases, with 23 bases remaining between them. Germline V CDR1 and CDR2: LNHDA, SQIVND (reference sequence). This CDR3 is CASRGGGSYVGADTQYF. The DNA for the CDR3 is TGTGCCAGTAGGGGCGGAGGGTCATACGTGGGTGCAGATACGCAGTATTTT.

The chain has TRBV27 and TRBJ2-7, with 9 bases that match TRBD1. With V trimmed by 3 bases and J by 7 bases, 19 bases remained unmatched. The CDR3 extends over 18 amino acids. The germline gives CDR1 MNHEY, CDR2 SMNVEV (reference sequence). CDR3: CASSLGQGVYGVGREQYF. The CDR3 nucleotides read TGTGCCAGCAGTTTGGGACAGGGAGTTTACGGGGTCGGGAGGGAGCAGTACTTC.

The chain links TRBV2 to TRBJ1-2; D call uncertain. Germline CDR1 and CDR2: SNHLY and FYNNEI. The CDR3 loop spans 13 amino acids. Trimming left V 0 bases short and J 4 bases short, with 6 bases between. The CDR3 region has the DNA TGTGCCAGCAGTGAAGCGCTTAGCTATGGCTACACCTTC. This sequence encodes CASSEALSYGYTF.

J is TRBJ1-2 and V is TRBV18; no definite D call. The ends were cut back, 3 bases at V and 0 bases at J, with 5 bases in the middle. CDR3 length: 13 residues. Per the germline V gene, CDR1 is KGHSH and CDR2 is LQKENI. The CDR3 bases are TGTGCCAGCTCACCCAAAACTAACTATGGCTACACCTTC. It is translated as CASSPKTNYGYTF.

This rearrangement joins TRBV4-2 to TRBJ2-1, with D perhaps matching TRBD2 (6 bases). The CDR3 extends over 17 amino acids. Germline V CDR1 and CDR2: LGHNA, YNFKEQ. V lost 0 bases and J 0 bases, leaving 12 bases between the germline ends. CDR3 bases: TGTGCCAGCAGCCAAGATCGGGAGCGGATCTCCTACAATGAGCAGTTCTTC. Its translation is CASSQDRERISYNEQFF.

The rearrangement links TRBV27 to TRBJ1-3, with 8 bases that match TRBD1. The CDR3 consists of 15 residues. The J segment lost 2 bases and the V segment lost 2 bases, leaving 2 bases of the junction unmatched. Germline V gene lookup returns CDR1 MNHEY and CDR2 SMNVEV (reference sequence). The CDR3 nucleotides read TGTGCCAGCAGTTTACAGGGGGCTGCTGGAAACACCATATATTTT. It is translated as CASSLQGAAGNTIYF.

This clone was seen only a few times. The V call is TRBV6-1, the J call TRBJ1-2, with 9 bases aligning to TRBD1. This CDR3 has 15 residues. The trim removed 5 bases at V and 5 bases at J, leaving 9 bases unmatched. The V gene's germline CDR1 is MNHNS and CDR2 SASEGT. The CDR3 protein is CASSLRTGAPYGYTF. The CDR3 DNA reads TGTGCCAGCAGTCTTCGGACAGGGGCCCCGTATGGCTACACCTTC.

On this clone itself: Other DNA variants within this sample encode the same CDR3. V gene TRBV5-4 combines with J gene TRBJ2-7; TRBD1 matches 9 bases. This CDR3 comprises 13 residues. CDR1 is SGHNT, CDR2 YYREEE, per germline (reference sequence). The V and J ends lost 4 bases and 3 bases, in that order; junction bases with no gene match: 2. Written as DNA, the CDR3 is TGTGCCAGCAGCATGACAGGGGGCTACGAGCAGTACTTC. Its translation is CASSMTGGYEQYF.

A few counts support this clone. This chain connects TRBV29-1 to TRBJ1-4, with D possibly matching TRBD1 (6 bases). CDR3 length: 12 amino acids. CDR1 and CDR2 from the germline V gene are SQVTM and ANQGSEA. V was cut by 2 bases and J by 10 bases, with 11 bases left in between. The CDR3 spells CSVEQGSGKLFF. CDR3 coding DNA: TGCAGCGTTGAACAGGGGTCTGGAAAACTGTTTTTT.

V is TRBV29-1 and J is TRBJ2-7; TRBD2 matches 9 bases. V lost 4 bases and J lost 1; bases outside the gene matches: 2. Germline CDR1 SQVTM, CDR2 ANQGSEA. This CDR3 is 13 amino acids long. The CDR3, as DNA: TGCAGCGTTGTTAGCGGGAGTTCCTACGAGCAGTACTTC. Its protein is CSVVSGSSYEQYF.